This TCR beta chain derives from a study of shared clonotypes between healthy human individuals. Partitioning of CD4+ cells yielded a CD45RA+ naive subset and a CD45RA-negative memory subset. The V gene's germline CDR1 is SNHLY and CDR2 FYNNEI. The V and J ends lost 7 bases and 4 bases, in that order; junction bases with no gene match: 7. The CDR3 extends over 14 amino acids. This table comes from immunoSEQ multiplex PCR, and its TCRdb copy is limited to in-frame clones, with some not included. This sample has approximately 180,000 clones, with over 85% found just once. The V call is TRBV2, the J call TRBJ2-1; 7 bases match TRBD2. The sequenced sample consisted of naive CD4+ T cells sorted from blood. The subset was: CD45RA+ positively selected. This receptor was taken from a woman in her twenties or thirties in good health. The CDR3 nucleotides are TGTGCCAGCAAAGGCGGGAGCCTATACAATGAGCAGTTCTTC. This gives the protein CASKGGSLYNEQFF.